The clone carrying this T cell receptor (beta chain) was detected only a few times. Its antigen is unknown. TCRdb fed the 5' RACE reads into MiXCR, producing one record per CDR3 protein. There are 230,000 or so distinct CDR3 sequences in the sample; about 8% occur only once, and 3% to 3.5% lies in the top ten. CDR3 length: 13 amino acids. Trimming removed 3 bases at V and 6 bases at J, with 9 bases between. Germline V gives CDR1 PRHDT, CDR2 FYEKMQ (reference sequence). This record comes from a study of identical twins. Donors uniformly comprised healthy Caucasians. Findings and limits, study-wide: Carriage of fewer insertions was seen in abundant cord blood beta clonotypes, whereas memory repertoires showed none.

These data are also associated with another study on yellow fever vaccine responses in identical twins.

J is TRBJ2-1 and V is TRBV13; D unresolved. Sample: CD8+ T cells sorted from blood. The source is a woman younger than 30 in good health. CDR3 region: CASSFRGANEQFF. Written as DNA, the CDR3 is TGTGCCAGCAGCTTCCGCGGAGCCAATGAGCAGTTCTTC.